The entry that follows covers one T cell receptor beta chain sequence. What this receptor recognizes is not known. Base qualities were left out, and no much larger clone turns up one base away. Receptor amplification or capture employed the immunoSEQ multiplex PCR assay. TCRdb retrieved this table from immuneACCESS and kept in-frame rearrangements only. Not all clones are present; in checked studies, unresolved V genes account for under half, and no reason is known for the remainder. The sample records around 58,000 clones, roughly 90% of which are singletons. Roughly 3.8% of the sample lies in the top ten. This specimen comes from a study of control samples from healthy donors and cancer patients (dated by TCRdb to about 2020). The CDR3 contains 14 residues, cysteine and phenylalanine counted. The DNA shown is the 42-base CDR3, in frame from base 1. CDR1 SGHRS and CDR2 YFSETQ were looked up in the germline V gene. Relative to germline, V is 4 bases shorter and J is 9 bases shorter, with 16 bases between their ends.

This TCR came from a man aged 50 or older in good health. The sequenced material came from blood. The V gene is TRBV5-1 and the J gene is TRBJ2-2; the D gene is not confidently resolved. The CDR3 loop reads CASSPDSTSRELFF. The sequenced DNA is TGCGCCAGCAGCCCTGATTCAACGTCGAGGGAGCTGTTTTTT.